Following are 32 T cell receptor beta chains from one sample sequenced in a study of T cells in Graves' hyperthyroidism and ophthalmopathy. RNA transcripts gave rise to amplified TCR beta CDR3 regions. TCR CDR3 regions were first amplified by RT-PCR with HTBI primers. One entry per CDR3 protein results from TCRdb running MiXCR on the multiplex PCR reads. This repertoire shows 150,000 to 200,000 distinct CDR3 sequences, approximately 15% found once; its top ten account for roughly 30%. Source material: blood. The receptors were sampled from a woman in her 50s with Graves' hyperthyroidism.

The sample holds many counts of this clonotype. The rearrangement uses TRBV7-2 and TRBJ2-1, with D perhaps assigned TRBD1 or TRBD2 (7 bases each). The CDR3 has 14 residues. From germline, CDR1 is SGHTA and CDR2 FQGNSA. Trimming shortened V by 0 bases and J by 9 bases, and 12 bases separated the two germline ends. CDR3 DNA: TGTGCCAGCAGCTTAGCTCTCAGGGGGGGTGAGCAGTTCTTC. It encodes CASSLALRGGEQFF.

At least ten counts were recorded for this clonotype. The CDR3 loop is CASAQGADTQYF. DNA of the CDR3: TGTGCCAGCGCACAGGGCGCAGATACGCAGTATTTT. The chain recombines TRBV6-2 or TRBV6-3 with TRBJ2-3; TRBD1 is a possible D gene (6 bases). The germline V gene encodes CDR1 MNHEY and CDR2 SVGEGT. The CDR3 runs 12 residues. The V end lost 8 bases, the J end lost 4 bases, and 10 bases lay between the germline ends.

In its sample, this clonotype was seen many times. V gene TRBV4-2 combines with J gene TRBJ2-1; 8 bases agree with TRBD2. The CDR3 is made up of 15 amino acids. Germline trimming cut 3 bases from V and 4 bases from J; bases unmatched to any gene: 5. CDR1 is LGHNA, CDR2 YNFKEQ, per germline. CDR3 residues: CASSHGSGAYNEQFF. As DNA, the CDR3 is TGTGCCAGCAGCCATGGTAGCGGGGCTTACAATGAGCAGTTCTTC.

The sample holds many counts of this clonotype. CDR3 bases: TGTGCCAGTAGTATAGGAGGGCTCTATGGCTACACCTTC. It codes for CASSIGGLYGYTF. The rearrangement joins TRBV19 to TRBJ1-2; D remains unclear. Germline V gene sequence: CDR1 LNHDA, CDR2 SQIVND (reference sequence). CDR3 size: 13 residues. V lost 1 base, J lost 4 bases, and 7 bases lay in between.

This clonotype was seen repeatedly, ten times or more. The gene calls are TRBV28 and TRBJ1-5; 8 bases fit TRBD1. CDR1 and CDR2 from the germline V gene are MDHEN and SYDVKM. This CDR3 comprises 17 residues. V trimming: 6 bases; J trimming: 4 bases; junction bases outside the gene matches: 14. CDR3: CASRVSRTGFFNQPQHF. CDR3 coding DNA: TGTGCCAGCAGGGTGAGCCGGACAGGGTTTTTTAATCAGCCCCAGCATTTT. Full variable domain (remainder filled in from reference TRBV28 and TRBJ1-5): DVKVTQSSRYLVKRTGEKVFLECVQDMDHENMFWYRQDPGLGLRLIYFSYDVKMKEKGDIPEGYSVSREKKERFSLILESASTNQTSMYLCASRVSRTGFFNQPQHFGDGTRLSIL.

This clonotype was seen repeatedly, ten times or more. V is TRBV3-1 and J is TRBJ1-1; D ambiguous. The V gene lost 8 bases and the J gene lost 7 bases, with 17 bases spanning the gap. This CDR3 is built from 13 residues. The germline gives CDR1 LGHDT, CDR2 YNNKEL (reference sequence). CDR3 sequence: CASVSRLPGEAFF. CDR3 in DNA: TGTGCCAGCGTATCTCGTCTTCCCGGTGAAGCTTTCTTT.

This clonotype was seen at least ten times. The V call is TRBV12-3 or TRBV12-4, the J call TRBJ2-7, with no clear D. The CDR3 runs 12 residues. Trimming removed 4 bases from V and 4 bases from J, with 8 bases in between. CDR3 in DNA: TGTGCCAGCAGTTCCTTACCTTACGAGCAGTACTTC. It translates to CASSSLPYEQYF.

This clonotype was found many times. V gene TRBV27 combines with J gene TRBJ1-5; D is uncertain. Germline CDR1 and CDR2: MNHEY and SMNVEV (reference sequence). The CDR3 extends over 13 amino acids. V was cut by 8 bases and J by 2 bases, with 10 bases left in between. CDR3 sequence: CASAGSGNQPQHF. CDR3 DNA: TGTGCCAGCGCGGGATCGGGCAATCAGCCCCAGCATTTT.

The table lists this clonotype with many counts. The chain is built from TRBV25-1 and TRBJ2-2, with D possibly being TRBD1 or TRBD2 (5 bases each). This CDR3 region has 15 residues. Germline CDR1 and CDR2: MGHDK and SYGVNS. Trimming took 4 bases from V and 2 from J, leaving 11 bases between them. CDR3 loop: CASSASGPNTGELFF. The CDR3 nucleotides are TGTGCCAGCAGTGCGTCGGGACCAAACACCGGGGAGCTGTTTTTT.

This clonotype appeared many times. CDR3 DNA sequence: TGTGCCAGCAGTTCTCTTGGGACTGTGGGCTACACCTTC. This encodes CASSSLGTVGYTF. The chain links TRBV12-3 or TRBV12-4 to TRBJ1-2; a possible D gene is TRBD1 (5 bases). The V end was cut by 4 bases, the J end by 8 bases, with 14 bases between. This CDR3 has 13 residues.

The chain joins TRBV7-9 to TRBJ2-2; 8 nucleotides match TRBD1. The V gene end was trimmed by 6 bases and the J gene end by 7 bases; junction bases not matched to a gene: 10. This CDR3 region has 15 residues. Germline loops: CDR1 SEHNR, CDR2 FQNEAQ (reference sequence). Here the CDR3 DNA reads TGTGCCAGCAGACCCAGGGGGCGGTATATCGGGGAGCTGTTTTTT. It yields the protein CASRPRGRYIGELFF.

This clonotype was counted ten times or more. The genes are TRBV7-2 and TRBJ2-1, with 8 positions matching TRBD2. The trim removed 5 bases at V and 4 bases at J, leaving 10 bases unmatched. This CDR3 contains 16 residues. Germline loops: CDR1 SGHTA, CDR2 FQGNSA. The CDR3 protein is CASSAAGTRGYNEQFF. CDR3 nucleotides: TGTGCCAGCAGCGCGGCCGGGACTAGGGGTTACAATGAGCAGTTCTTC.

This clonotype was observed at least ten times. CDR3 nucleotides: TGTGCCAGCTCACCGGTCAGTCGTGAAGCTTTCTTT. It codes for CASSPVSREAFF. The chain recombines TRBV18 with TRBJ1-1; D uncertain. This CDR3 is 12 amino acids long. Trimming took 3 bases from V and 7 from J, leaving 9 bases between them. Germline CDR1 is KGHSH and CDR2 is LQKENI.

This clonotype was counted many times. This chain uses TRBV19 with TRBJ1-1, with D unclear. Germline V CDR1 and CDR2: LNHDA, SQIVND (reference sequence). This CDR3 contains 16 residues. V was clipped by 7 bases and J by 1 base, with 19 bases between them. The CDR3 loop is CASNPLYGRSNTEAFF. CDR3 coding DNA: TGTGCCAGTAACCCCTTATACGGGAGATCGAACACTGAAGCTTTCTTT.

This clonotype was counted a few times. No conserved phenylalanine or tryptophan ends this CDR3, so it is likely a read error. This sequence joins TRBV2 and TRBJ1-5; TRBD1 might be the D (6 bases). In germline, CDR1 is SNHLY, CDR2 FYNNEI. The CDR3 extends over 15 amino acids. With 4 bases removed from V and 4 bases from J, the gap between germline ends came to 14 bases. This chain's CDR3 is CASSGGTGNNQPQHL. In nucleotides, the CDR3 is TGTGCCAGCAGTGGCGGTACAGGGAATAATCAGCCCCAGCATCTT.

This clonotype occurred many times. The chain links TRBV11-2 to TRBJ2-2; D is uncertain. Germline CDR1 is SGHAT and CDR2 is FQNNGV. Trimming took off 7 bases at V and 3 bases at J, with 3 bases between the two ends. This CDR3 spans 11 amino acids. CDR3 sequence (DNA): TGTGCCAGCACCTACACCGGGGAGCTGTTTTTT. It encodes CASTYTGELFF. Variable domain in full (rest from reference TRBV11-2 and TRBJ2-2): EAGVAQSPRYKIIEKRQSVAFWCNPISGHATLYWYQQILGQGPKLLIQFQNNGVVDDSQLPKDRFSAERLKGVDSTLKIQPAKLEDSAVYLCASTYTGELFFGEGSRLTVL.

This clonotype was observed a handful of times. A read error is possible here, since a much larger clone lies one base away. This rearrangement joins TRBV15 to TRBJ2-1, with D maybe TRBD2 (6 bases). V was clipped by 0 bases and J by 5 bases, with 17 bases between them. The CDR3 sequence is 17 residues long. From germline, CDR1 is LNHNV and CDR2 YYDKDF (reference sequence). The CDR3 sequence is CATSRDPGTGANNEQFF. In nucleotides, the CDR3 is TGTGCCACCAGCAGAGATCCCGGGACTGGCGCAAACAATGAGCAGTTCTTC.

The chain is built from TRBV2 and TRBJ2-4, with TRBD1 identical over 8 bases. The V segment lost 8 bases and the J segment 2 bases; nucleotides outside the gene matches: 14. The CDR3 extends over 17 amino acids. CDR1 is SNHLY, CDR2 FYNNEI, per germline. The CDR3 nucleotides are TGTGCCAGCCGGGACAGGACCGCTCCCTCTCCCAAAAACATTCAGTACTTC. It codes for CASRDRTAPSPKNIQYF.

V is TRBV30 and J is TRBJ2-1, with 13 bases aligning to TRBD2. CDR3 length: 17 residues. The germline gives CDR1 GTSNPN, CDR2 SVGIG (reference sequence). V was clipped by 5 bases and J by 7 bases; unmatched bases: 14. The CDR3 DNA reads TGTGCCTGGTGCCCCACTAGCGGGAGGGCCCGGGGAAATGAGCAGTTCTTC. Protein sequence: CAWCPTSGRARGNEQFF. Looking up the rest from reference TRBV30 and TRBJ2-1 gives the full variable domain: SQTIHQWPATLVQPVGSPLSLECTVEGTSNPNLYWYRQAAGRGLQLLFYSVGIGQISSEVPQNLSASRPQDRQFILSSKKLLLSDSGFYLCAWCPTSGRARGNEQFFGPGTRLTVL.

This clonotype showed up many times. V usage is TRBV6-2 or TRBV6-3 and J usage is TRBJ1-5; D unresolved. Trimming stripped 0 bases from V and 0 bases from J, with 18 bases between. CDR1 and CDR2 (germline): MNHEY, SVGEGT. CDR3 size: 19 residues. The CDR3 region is CASSYSIKEWRDSNQPQHF. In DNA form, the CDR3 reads TGTGCCAGCAGTTACTCGATAAAGGAGTGGCGGGATAGCAATCAGCCCCAGCATTTT.

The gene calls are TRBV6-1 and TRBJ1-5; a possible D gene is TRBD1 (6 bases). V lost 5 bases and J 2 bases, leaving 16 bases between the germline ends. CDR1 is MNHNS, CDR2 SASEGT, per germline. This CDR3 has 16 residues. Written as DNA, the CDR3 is TGTGCCAGCAGTCCTCACAGGGTACGCGGCAATCAGCCCCAGCATTTT. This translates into CASSPHRVRGNQPQHF.

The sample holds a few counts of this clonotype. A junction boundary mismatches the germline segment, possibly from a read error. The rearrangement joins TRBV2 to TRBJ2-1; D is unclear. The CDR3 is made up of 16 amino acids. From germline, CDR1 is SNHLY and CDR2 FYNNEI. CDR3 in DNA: TGTGCCAGCAGTCCCACGCGCACCCACTCCTACAATGAGCAGCTCTTC. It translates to CASSPTRTHSYNEQLF.

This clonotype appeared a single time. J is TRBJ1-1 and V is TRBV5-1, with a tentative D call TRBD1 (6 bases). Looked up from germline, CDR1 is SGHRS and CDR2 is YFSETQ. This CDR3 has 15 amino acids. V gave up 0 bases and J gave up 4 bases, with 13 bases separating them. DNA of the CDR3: TGCGCCAGCAGCTTGGAAGGGGGAGTGAGCACTGAAGCTTTCTTT. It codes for CASSLEGGVSTEAFF.

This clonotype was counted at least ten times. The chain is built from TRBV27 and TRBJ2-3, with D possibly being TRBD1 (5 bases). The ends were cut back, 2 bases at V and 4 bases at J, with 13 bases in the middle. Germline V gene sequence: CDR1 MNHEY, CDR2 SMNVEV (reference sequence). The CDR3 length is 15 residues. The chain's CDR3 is CASSLGAAWADTQYF. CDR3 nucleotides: TGTGCCAGCAGTTTAGGGGCTGCCTGGGCAGATACGCAGTATTTT.

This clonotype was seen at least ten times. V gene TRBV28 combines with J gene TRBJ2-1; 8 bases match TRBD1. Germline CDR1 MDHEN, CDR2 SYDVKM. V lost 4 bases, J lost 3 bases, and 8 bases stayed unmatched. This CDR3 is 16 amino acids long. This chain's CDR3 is CASSYQTGGGYNEQFF. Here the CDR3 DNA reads TGTGCCAGCAGTTACCAAACAGGGGGAGGCTACAATGAGCAGTTCTTC.

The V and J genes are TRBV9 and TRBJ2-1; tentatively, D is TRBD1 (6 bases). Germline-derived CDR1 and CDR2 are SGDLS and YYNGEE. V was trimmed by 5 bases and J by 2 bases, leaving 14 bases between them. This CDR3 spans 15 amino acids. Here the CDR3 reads CASSLDSPTYNEQFF. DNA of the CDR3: TGTGCCAGCAGTTTGGACAGCCCGACCTACAATGAGCAGTTCTTC.

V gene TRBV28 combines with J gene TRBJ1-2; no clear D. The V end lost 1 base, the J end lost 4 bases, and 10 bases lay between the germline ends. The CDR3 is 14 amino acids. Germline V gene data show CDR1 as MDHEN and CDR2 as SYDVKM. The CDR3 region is CASSLYAVGYGYTF. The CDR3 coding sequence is TGTGCCAGCAGTTTATATGCCGTGGGCTATGGCTACACCTTC.

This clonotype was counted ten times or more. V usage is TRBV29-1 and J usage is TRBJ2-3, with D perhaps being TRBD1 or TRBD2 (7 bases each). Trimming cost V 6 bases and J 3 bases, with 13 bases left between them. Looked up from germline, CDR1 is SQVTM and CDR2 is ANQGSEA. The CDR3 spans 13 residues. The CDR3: CSVRGGITDTQYF. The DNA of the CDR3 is TGCAGCGTCAGGGGGGGGATTACAGATACGCAGTATTTT.

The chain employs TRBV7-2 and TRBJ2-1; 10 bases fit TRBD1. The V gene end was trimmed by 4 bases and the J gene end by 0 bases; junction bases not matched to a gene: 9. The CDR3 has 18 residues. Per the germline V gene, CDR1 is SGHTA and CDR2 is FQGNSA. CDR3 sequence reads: CASSSRQGASGSYNEQFF. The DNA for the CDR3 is TGTGCCAGCAGCTCACGACAGGGGGCGTCAGGCTCCTACAATGAGCAGTTCTTC.

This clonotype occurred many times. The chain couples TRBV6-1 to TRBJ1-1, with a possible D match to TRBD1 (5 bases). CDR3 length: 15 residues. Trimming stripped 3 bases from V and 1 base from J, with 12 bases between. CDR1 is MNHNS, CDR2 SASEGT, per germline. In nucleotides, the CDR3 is TGTGCCAGCAGTGACGCCCGACAGACGAACACTGAAGCTTTCTTT. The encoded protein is CASSDARQTNTEAFF.

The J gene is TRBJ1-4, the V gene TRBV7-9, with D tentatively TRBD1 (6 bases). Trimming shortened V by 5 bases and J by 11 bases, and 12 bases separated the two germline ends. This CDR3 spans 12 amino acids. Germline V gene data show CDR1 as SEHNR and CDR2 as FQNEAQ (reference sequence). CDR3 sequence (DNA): TGTGCCAGCAGCCAAGGGGGTTGGAAACTGTTTTTT. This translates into CASSQGGWKLFF.

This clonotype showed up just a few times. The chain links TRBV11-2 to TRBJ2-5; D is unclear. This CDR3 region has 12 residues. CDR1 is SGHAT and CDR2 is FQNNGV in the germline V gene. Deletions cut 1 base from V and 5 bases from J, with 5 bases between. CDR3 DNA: TGTGCCAGCAGCTTAGTTACGGAGACCCAGTACTTC. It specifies CASSLVTETQYF.